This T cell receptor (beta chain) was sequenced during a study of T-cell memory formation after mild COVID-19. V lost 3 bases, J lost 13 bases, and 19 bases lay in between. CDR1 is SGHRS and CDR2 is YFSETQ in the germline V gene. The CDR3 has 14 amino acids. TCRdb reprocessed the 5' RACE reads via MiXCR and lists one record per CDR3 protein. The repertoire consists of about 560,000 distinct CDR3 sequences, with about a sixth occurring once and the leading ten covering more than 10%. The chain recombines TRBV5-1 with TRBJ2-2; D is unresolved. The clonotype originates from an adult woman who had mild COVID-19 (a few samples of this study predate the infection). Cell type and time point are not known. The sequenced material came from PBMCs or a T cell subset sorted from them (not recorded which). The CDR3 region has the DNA TGCGCCAGCAGCTCCTCCCTTGCTGGGGTTACGCTGTTTTTT. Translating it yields CASSSSLAGVTLFF.